This T cell receptor beta chain appears in the sequencing data of a study of blood T cell repertoires in COVID-19. The assay was immunoSEQ multiplex PCR, and TCRdb's table has in-frame clones only and misses some. The repertoire holds a few hundred thousand clones, with 75% to 90% as singletons. This CDR3 comprises 15 residues. V was clipped by 1 base and J by 2 bases, with 12 bases between them. The germline CDR1 and CDR2 sequences are SEHNR and FQNEAQ (reference sequence). The chain has TRBV7-9 and TRBJ2-7; no definite D call. The sample comprised peripheral blood. The sequence derives from a man under 40 with acute or convalescent COVID-19. CDR3 in DNA: TGTGCCAGCAGCTTAGAACTTGTCCGAACCTACGAGCAGTACTTC. Its translation: CASSLELVRTYEQYF.